The present T cell receptor (beta chain) was sequenced within a study of brain T cells in children with intractable seizures. General study results and limits: HCMV serostatus was not known, and viral specificity came from CDR3 similarity only.

The V and J ends lost 0 bases and 5 bases respectively, with 13 bases between them. Germline CDR1 is SGHAT and CDR2 is FQNNGV. The CDR3 covers 15 residues. Time point meaning: blood from clinic visit 5 months post-surgery; TSC patient then seizure free. The assay was immunoSEQ multiplex PCR, and TCRdb's table has in-frame clones only and misses some. The table records about 340,000 clones, more than 85% of them present only once. This clone was found once. Antigen specificity is unknown. The J gene is TRBJ2-5, the V gene TRBV11-2, with D possibly TRBD2 on 6 matching bases. Sequences were derived from peripheral blood, sampled roughly 5 months after surgery. This TCR came from a boy in the first two years of life with tuberous sclerosis and intractable seizures. The CDR3 protein is CASSLELAVSETQYF. The CDR3, as DNA: TGTGCCAGCAGCTTAGAACTAGCTGTTTCGGAGACCCAGTACTTC.